This T cell receptor beta chain was sequenced for a study of blood T cell repertoires in COVID-19. Overall study context: Sites in the United States, Italy and Spain provided acute and convalescent COVID-19 samples. The analysed material was cDNA or gDNA that came from T cells, B-cell-depleted T cells, or PBMCs.

The CDR3 length is 15 residues. J lost 1 base, V lost 6 bases, and 8 bases had no gene match. Germline V CDR1 and CDR2: MNHEY, SVGAGI. In the source study's methods: How many nucleated cells were present was estimated from reference gene primer amplification. Sequencing was performed with immunoSEQ multiplex PCR; in TCRdb, only in-frame clones are kept and a portion is missing. The V and J calls and the clone size are those of that table, but D and trimming were determined from the DNA. Counted here are fewer than 300,000 clones, around 90% occurring once; the ten biggest clones make up 0.7% to 0.85%.

The TCR was taken from a woman in her thirties with acute or convalescent COVID-19. The sample was peripheral blood. The rearrangement uses TRBV6-5 and TRBJ1-1, with 7 positions matching TRBD1. CDR3 region: CASRPPGQQNTEAFF. The DNA for the CDR3 is TGTGCCAGCAGACCCCCGGGACAGCAGAACACTGAAGCTTTCTTT.